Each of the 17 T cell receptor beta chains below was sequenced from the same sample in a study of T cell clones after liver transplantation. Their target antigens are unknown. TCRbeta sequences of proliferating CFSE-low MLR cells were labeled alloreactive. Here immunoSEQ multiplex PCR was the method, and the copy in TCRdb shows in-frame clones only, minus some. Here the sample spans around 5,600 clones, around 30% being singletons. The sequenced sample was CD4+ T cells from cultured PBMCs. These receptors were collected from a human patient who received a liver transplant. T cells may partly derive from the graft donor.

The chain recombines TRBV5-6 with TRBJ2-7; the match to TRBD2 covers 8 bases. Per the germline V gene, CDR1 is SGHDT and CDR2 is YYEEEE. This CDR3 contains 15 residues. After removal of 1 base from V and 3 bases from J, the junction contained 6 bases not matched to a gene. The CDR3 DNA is TGTGCCAGCAGCTTGTTCGAACTAGCGGACTACGAGCAGTACTTC. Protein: CASSLFELADYEQYF.

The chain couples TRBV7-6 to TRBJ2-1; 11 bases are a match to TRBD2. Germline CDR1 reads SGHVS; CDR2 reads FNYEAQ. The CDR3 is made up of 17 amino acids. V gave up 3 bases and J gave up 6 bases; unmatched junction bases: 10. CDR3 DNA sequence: TGTGCCAGCAGCTTTTTCGGATTAGCGGGAGGGAGCAATGAGCAGTTCTTC. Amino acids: CASSFFGLAGGSNEQFF.

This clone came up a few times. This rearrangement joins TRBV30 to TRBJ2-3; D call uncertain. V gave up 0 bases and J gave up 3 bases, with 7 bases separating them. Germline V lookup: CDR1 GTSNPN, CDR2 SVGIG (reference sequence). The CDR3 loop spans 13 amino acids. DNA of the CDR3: TGTGCCTGGAGTGTCGTCTTTACAGATACGCAGTATTTT. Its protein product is CAWSVVFTDTQYF.

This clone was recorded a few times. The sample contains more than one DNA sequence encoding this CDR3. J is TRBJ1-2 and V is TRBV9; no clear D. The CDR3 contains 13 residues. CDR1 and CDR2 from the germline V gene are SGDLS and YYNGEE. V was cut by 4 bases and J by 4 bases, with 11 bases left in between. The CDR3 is CASSPRGIYGYTF. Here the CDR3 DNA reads TGTGCCAGCAGCCCTCGGGGTATCTATGGCTACACCTTC. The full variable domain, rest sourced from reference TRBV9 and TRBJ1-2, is DSGVTQTPKHLITATGQRVTLRCSPRSGDLSVYWYQQSLDQGLQFLIQYYNGEERAKGNILERFSAQQFPDLHSELNLSSLELGDSALYFCASSPRGIYGYTFGSGTRLTVV.

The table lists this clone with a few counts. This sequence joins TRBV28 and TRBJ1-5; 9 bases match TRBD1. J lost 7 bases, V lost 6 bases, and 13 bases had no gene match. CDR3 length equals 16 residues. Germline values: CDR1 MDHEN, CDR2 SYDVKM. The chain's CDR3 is CASSSINRGRRQPQHF. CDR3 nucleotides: TGTGCCAGCAGCTCTATTAACAGGGGGCGGAGGCAGCCCCAGCATTTT. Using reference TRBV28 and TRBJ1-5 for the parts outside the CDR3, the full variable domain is DVKVTQSSRYLVKRTGEKVFLECVQDMDHENMFWYRQDPGLGLRLIYFSYDVKMKEKGDIPEGYSVSREKKERFSLILESASTNQTSMYLCASSSINRGRRQPQHFGDGTRLSIL.

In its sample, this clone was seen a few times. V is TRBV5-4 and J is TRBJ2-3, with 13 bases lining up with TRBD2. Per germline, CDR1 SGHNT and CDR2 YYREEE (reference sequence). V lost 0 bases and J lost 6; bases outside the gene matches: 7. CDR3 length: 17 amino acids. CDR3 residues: CASSLGLAGGRRDTQYF. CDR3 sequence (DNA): TGTGCCAGCAGCTTGGGACTAGCGGGAGGCAGGAGGGATACGCAGTATTTT.

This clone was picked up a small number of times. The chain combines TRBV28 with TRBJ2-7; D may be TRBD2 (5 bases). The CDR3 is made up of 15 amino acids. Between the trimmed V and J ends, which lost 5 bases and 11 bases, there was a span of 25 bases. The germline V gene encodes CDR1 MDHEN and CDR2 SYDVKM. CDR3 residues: CASSPSVAGYSGKYF. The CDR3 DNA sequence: TGTGCCAGCAGTCCATCCGTAGCCGGCTACTCGGGAAAGTACTTC.

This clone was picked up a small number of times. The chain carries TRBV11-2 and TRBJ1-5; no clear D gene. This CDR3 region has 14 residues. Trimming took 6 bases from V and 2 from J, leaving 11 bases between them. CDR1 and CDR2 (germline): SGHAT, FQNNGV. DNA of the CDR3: TGTGCCAGCAGTGAGTCACAGCGCAATCAGCCCCAGCATTTT. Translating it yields CASSESQRNQPQHF. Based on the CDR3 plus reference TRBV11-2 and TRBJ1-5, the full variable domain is EAGVAQSPRYKIIEKRQSVAFWCNPISGHATLYWYQQILGQGPKLLIQFQNNGVVDDSQLPKDRFSAERLKGVDSTLKIQPAKLEDSAVYLCASSESQRNQPQHFGDGTRLSIL.

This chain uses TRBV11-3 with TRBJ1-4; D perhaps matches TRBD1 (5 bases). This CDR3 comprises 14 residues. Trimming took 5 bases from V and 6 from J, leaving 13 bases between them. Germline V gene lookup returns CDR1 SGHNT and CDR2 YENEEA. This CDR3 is CASSLRLGDEKLFF. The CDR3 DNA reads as TGTGCCAGCAGCCTTCGACTGGGGGATGAAAAACTGTTTTTT.

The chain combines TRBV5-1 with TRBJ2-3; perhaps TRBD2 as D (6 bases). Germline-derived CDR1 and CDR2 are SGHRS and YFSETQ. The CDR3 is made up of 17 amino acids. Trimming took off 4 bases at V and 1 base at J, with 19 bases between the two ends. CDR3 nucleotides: TGCGCCAGCAGCCTAATGGTTCCGGGACTGGGCACAGATACGCAGTATTTT. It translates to CASSLMVPGLGTDTQYF.

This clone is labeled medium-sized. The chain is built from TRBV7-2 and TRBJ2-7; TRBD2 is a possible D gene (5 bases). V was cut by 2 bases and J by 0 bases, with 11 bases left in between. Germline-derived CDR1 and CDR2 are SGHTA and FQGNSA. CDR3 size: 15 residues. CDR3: CASSLHTGSSYEQYF. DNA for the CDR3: TGTGCCAGCAGCTTACATACGGGAAGCTCCTACGAGCAGTACTTC.

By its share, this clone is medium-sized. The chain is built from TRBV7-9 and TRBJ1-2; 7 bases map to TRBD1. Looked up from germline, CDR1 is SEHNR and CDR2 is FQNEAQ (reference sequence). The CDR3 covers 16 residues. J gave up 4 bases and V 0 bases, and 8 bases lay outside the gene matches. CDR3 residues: CASSLAVTTGSYGYTF. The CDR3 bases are TGTGCCAGCAGCTTAGCAGTTACGACAGGGTCCTATGGCTACACCTTC.

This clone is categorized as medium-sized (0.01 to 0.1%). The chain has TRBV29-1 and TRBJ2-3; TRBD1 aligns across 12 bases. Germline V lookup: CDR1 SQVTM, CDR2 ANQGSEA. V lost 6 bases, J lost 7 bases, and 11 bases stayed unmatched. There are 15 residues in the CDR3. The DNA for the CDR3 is TGCAGCGTCCGAGGTCCCGGGACAGGGGGCCATACGCAGTATTTT. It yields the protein CSVRGPGTGGHTQYF.

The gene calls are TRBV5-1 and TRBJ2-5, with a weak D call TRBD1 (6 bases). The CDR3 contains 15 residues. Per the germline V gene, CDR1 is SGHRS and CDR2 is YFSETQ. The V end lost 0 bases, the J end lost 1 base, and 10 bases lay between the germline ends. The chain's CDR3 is CASSLGLTGQETQYF. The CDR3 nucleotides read TGCGCCAGCAGCTTGGGCCTGACAGGCCAAGAGACCCAGTACTTC. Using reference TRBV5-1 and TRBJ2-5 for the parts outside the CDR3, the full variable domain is KAGVTQTPRYLIKTRGQQVTLSCSPISGHRSVSWYQQTPGQGLQFLFEYFSETQRNKGNFPGRFSGRQFSNSRSEMNVSTLELGDSALYLCASSLGLTGQETQYFGPGTRLLVL.

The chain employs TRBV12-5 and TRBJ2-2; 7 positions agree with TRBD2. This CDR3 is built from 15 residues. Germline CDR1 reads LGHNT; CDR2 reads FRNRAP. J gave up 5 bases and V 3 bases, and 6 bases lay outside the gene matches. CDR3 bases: TGTGCTAGTGGTTTAATAGCGGGTGGGACCGGGGAGCTGTTTTTT. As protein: CASGLIAGGTGELFF.

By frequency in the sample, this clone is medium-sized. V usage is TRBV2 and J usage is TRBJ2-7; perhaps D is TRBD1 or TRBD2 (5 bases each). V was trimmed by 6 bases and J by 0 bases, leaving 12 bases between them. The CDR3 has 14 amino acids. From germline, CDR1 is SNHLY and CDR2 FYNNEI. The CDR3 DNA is TGTGCCAGCAGATTCCGGGACCTCTCCTACGAGCAGTACTTC. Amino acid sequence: CASRFRDLSYEQYF.

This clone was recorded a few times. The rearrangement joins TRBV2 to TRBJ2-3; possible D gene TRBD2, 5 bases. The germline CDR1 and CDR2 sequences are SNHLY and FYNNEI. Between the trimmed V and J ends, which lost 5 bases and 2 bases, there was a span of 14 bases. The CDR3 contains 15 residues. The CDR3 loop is CASSHYGIHTDTQYF. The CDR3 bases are TGTGCCAGCAGTCACTACGGGATCCACACAGATACGCAGTATTTT.